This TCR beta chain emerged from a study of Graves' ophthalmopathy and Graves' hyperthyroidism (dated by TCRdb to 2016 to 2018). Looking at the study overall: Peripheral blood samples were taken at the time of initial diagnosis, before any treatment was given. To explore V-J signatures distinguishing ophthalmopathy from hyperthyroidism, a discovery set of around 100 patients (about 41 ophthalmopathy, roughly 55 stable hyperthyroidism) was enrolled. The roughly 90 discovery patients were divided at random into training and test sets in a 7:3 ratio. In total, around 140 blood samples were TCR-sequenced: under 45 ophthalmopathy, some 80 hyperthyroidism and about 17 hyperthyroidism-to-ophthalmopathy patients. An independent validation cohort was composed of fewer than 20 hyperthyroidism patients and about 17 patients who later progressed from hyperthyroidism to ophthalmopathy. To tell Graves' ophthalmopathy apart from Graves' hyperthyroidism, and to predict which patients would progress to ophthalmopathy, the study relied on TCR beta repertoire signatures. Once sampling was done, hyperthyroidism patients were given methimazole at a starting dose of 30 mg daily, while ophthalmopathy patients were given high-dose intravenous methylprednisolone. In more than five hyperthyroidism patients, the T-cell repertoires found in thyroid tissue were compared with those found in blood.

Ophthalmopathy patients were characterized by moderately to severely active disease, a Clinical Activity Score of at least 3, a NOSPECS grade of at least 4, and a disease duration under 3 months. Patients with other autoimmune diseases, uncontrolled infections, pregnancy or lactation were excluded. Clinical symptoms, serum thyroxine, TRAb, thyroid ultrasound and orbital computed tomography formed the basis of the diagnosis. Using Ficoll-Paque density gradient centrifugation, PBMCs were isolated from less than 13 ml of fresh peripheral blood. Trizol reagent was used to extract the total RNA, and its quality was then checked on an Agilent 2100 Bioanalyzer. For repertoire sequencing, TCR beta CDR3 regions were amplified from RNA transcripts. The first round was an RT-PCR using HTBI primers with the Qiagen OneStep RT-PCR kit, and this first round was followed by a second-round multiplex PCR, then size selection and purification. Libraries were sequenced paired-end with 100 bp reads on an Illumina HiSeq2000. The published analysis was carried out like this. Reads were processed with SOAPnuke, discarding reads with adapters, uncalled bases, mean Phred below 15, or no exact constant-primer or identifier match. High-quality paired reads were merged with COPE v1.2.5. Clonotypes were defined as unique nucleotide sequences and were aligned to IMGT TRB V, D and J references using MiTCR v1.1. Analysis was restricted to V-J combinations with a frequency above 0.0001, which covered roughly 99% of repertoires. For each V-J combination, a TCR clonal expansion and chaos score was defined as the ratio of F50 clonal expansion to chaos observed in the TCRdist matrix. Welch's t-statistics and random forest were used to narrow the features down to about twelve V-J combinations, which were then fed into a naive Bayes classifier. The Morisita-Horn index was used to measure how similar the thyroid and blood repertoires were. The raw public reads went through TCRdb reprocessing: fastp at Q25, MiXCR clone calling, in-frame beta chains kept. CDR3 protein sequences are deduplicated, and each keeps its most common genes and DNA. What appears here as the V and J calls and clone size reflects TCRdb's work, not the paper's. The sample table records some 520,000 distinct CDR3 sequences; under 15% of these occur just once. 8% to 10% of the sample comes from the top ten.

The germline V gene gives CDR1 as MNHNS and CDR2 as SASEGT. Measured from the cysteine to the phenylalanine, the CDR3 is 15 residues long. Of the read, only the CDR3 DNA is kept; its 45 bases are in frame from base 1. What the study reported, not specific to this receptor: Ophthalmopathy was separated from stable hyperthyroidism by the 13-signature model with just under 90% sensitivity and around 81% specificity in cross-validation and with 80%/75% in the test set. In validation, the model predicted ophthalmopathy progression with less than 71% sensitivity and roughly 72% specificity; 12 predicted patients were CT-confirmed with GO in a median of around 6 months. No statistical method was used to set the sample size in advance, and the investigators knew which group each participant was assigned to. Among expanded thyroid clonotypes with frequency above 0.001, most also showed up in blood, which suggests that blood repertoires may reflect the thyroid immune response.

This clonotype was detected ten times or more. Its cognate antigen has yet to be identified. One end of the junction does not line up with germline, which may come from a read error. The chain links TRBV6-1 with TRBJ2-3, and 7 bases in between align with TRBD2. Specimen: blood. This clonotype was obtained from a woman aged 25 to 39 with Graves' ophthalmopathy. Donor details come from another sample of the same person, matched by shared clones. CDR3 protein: CVSTGASGETDTQYF. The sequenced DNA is TGTGTCAGCACCGGGGCTAGCGGCGAGACAGATACGCAGTATTTT.